These 28 T cell receptor beta chains came from one sample sequenced in a study of CD8+ T cells in alopecia areata. RNA was isolated and reverse transcribed to cDNA, the sequencing template. The method was immunoSEQ multiplex PCR; TCRdb's version includes in-frame clones alone and lacks a portion of them. Of some 170,000 clones in the sample, around 64% were seen once. The sequencing used CD8+ T cells sorted from blood, collected at week 0. The receptors shown here come from a human donor with alopecia areata.

The rearrangement joins TRBV25-1 to TRBJ2-3; 8 bases are a match to TRBD2. This CDR3 is 16 amino acids long. Per germline, CDR1 MGHDK and CDR2 SYGVNS. V shed 2 bases and J 3 bases; nucleotides not matched to a gene: 7. The CDR3 DNA sequence: TGTGCCAGCAGTGAAGGGGGAAGCGGGGGAACAGATACGCAGTATTTT. Amino acid sequence: CASSEGGSGGTDTQYF. Complete variable domain (other parts from reference TRBV25-1 and TRBJ2-3): EADIYQTPRYLVIGTGKKITLECSQTMGHDKMYWYQQDPGMELHLIHYSYGVNSTEKGDLSSESTVSRIRTEHFPLTLESARPSHTSQYLCASSEGGSGGTDTQYFGPGTRLTVL.

The chain links TRBV4-1 to TRBJ2-3, with D perhaps being TRBD1 or TRBD2 (5 bases each). Trimming pared 0 bases from V and 2 bases from J, leaving 15 bases between. This CDR3 comprises 17 residues. Germline V gene sequence: CDR1 MGHRA, CDR2 YSYEKL. DNA for the CDR3: TGCGCCAGCAGCCAAGATTGGATGGGACGACTCACAGATACGCAGTATTTT. It encodes CASSQDWMGRLTDTQYF.

The chain combines TRBV5-1 with TRBJ2-3; D perhaps matches TRBD2 (5 bases). The V end lost 5 bases, the J end lost 5 bases, and 24 bases lay between the germline ends. Looked up from germline, CDR1 is SGHRS and CDR2 is YFSETQ. The CDR3 loop spans 17 amino acids. The CDR3 loop is CASRQTRGLKKGDTQYF. As DNA, the CDR3 is TGCGCCAGCAGACAAACCAGAGGACTCAAAAAGGGAGATACGCAGTATTTT.

This rearrangement joins TRBV4-1 to TRBJ1-1; 10 bases fit TRBD1. The CDR3 contains 12 residues. J was trimmed by 10 bases and V by 3 bases; bases with no gene match: 2. Germline V lookup: CDR1 MGHRA, CDR2 YSYEKL. This CDR3 is CASSHRTGGAFF. The CDR3 DNA reads as TGCGCCAGCAGCCATCGGACAGGGGGAGCTTTCTTT.

Here the CDR3 reads CASSGGDRATGYTF. The DNA for the CDR3 is TGTGCCAGCAGTGGGGGGGACAGGGCGACGGGCTACACCTTC. J is TRBJ1-2 and V is TRBV2, with 9 positions matching TRBD1. Trimming removed 4 bases from V and 8 bases from J; junction bases left unmatched: 8. This CDR3 spans 14 amino acids. Germline assignment: CDR1 SNHLY and CDR2 FYNNEI.

The V gene is TRBV29-1, the J gene TRBJ2-6; possible D gene TRBD1, 5 bases. The CDR3 extends over 16 amino acids. The V and J ends lost 4 bases and 0 bases respectively, with 13 bases between them. Per the germline V gene, CDR1 is SQVTM and CDR2 is ANQGSEA. CDR3 region: CSVVFTGSSGANVLTF. The CDR3 DNA reads as TGCAGCGTTGTGTTTACAGGATCCTCTGGGGCCAACGTCCTGACTTTC.

V is TRBV29-1 and J is TRBJ1-1; no firm D call. V was shortened by 7 bases and J by 4 bases, with 10 bases between the two germline ends. Per germline, CDR1 SQVTM and CDR2 ANQGSEA. The CDR3 covers 11 residues. The CDR3 DNA sequence: TGCAGCGAACGGGTGGGCACTGAAGCTTTCTTT. The encoded protein is CSERVGTEAFF.

This rearrangement joins TRBV14 to TRBJ1-5; TRBD1 agrees at 8 bases. Per the germline V gene, CDR1 is SGHDN and CDR2 is FVKESK. The CDR3 consists of 15 residues. Trimming took 1 base from V and 4 from J; bases not matched to a gene: 3. As DNA, the CDR3 is TGTGCCAGCAGCCAAGCCGGACAGGGAAATCAGCCCCAGCATTTT. It encodes CASSQAGQGNQPQHF.

The CDR3 is CASSVNSGTYSNQPQHF. In DNA, the CDR3 is TGTGCCAGCAGTGTAAACTCCGGGACCTATAGCAATCAGCCCCAGCATTTT. The V gene is TRBV2, the J gene TRBJ1-5; D might be TRBD1 (5 bases). The CDR3 sequence is 17 residues long. Trimming cost V 4 bases and J 0 bases, with 16 bases left between them. The germline V gene has CDR1 SNHLY and CDR2 FYNNEI.

The genes are TRBV5-4 and TRBJ2-7; TRBD1 matches at 10 bases. V shed 0 bases and J 5 bases; nucleotides not matched to a gene: 5. Germline V gene sequence: CDR1 SGHNT, CDR2 YYREEE (reference sequence). This CDR3 has 15 residues. The CDR3 region has the DNA TGTGCCAGCAGCTTGGCCGGGACAGGGGTGGACGAGCAGTACTTC. Translation: CASSLAGTGVDEQYF. Looking up the rest from reference TRBV5-4 and TRBJ2-7 gives the full variable domain: ETGVTQSPTHLIKTRGQQVTLRCSSQSGHNTVSWYQQALGQGPQFIFQYYREEENGRGNFPPRFSGLQFPNYSSELNVNALELDDSALYLCASSLAGTGVDEQYFGPGTRLTVT.

This clone was seen more than once but under ten times. The chain recombines TRBV30 with TRBJ2-2; D not resolved. The CDR3 spans 12 residues. The V and J ends lost 4 bases and 6 bases respectively, with 9 bases between them. Germline V lookup: CDR1 GTSNPN, CDR2 SVGIG (reference sequence). In nucleotides, the CDR3 is TGTGCCTGGACGCCGGATTCCGGGGAGCTGTTTTTT. As protein: CAWTPDSGELFF.

A word on this clone: Other DNA sequences in this specimen translate into the identical CDR3. This chain links TRBV29-1 with TRBJ2-1; D perhaps matches TRBD2 (5 bases). The germline V gene has CDR1 SQVTM and CDR2 ANQGSEA. The CDR3 runs 14 residues. V lost 3 bases to trimming and J lost 0 bases, with 9 bases between them. As DNA, the CDR3 is TGCAGCGTTGATGGTGGGAGCTCCTACAATGAGCAGTTCTTC. Its protein product is CSVDGGSSYNEQFF.

This clone has more than one count but fewer than ten. The chain has TRBV11-2 and TRBJ2-3; no firm D call. Germline CDR1 SGHAT, CDR2 FQNNGV. V lost 1 base and J 7 bases, leaving 6 bases between the germline ends. The CDR3 length is 12 residues. In DNA form, the CDR3 reads TGTGCCAGCAGCTTAGGCTCGCATACGCAGTATTTT. It specifies CASSLGSHTQYF.

The chain is built from TRBV7-9 and TRBJ1-4; TRBD1 matches 9 bases. V dropped 5 bases and J dropped 6; count of bases not matched to a gene: 10. The CDR3 extends over 16 amino acids. CDR1 and CDR2 from the germline V gene are SEHNR and FQNEAQ (reference sequence). CDR3 protein: CASSPTNRGLYEKLFF. In DNA, the CDR3 is TGTGCCAGCAGCCCCACAAACAGGGGGCTATATGAAAAACTGTTTTTT.

This clone was found a few times. The genes are TRBV7-3 and TRBJ2-3; 9 bases are a match to TRBD2. From germline, CDR1 is SGHTA and CDR2 FQGTGA. CDR3 length: 17 residues. With 0 bases clipped from V and 4 bases from J, the junction kept 8 bases outside the gene matches. The CDR3 DNA reads TGTGCCAGCAGCTTAACGCCGGTGGCGGGGGGGCCAGATACGCAGTATTTT. Its translation is CASSLTPVAGGPDTQYF.

The gene calls are TRBV7-6 and TRBJ2-7; D gene unclear. CDR3 length: 13 amino acids. CDR1 is SGHVS, CDR2 FNYEAQ, per germline. V was clipped by 1 base and J by 2 bases, with 6 bases between them. CDR3 nucleotides: TGTGCCAGCAGCTTAGAGGAAACCTACGAGCAGTACTTC. Residues: CASSLEETYEQYF.

Here the CDR3 DNA reads TGTGCCAGCAGCGTAGGTTTTCTAGGGGAGGATACGCAGTATTTT. As protein: CASSVGFLGEDTQYF. The chain carries TRBV9 and TRBJ2-3; D may correspond to TRBD1 or TRBD2 (5 bases each). V was cut by 0 bases and J by 6 bases, with 14 bases left in between. Germline V gives CDR1 SGDLS, CDR2 YYNGEE. This CDR3 is 15 amino acids long. The variable domain in full, completed from reference TRBV9 and TRBJ2-3, reads DSGVTQTPKHLITATGQRVTLRCSPRSGDLSVYWYQQSLDQGLQFLIQYYNGEERAKGNILERFSAQQFPDLHSELNLSSLELGDSALYFCASSVGFLGEDTQYFGPGTRLTVL.

The chain recombines TRBV27 with TRBJ2-7; D is possibly TRBD2 (6 bases). From germline, CDR1 is MNHEY and CDR2 SMNVEV (reference sequence). This CDR3 spans 15 amino acids. V was trimmed by 5 bases and J by 5 bases, leaving 19 bases between them. CDR3 bases: TGTGCCAGCAGTCTAACCGGGACTGGTGGTGACGAGCAGTACTTC. It encodes CASSLTGTGGDEQYF.

The CDR3 is CASSSRSSPLHF. As DNA, the CDR3 is TGTGCCAGCAGTTCCCGCTCTTCACCCCTCCACTTT. The V gene is TRBV27, the J gene TRBJ1-6; unclear D gene. The CDR3 spans 12 residues. The germline V and J ends were trimmed by 4 bases and 9 bases, with 7 bases remaining between them. Germline V gene sequence: CDR1 MNHEY, CDR2 SMNVEV (reference sequence).

A word on this clone: Other nucleotide sequences in the sample specify the same CDR3. The chain links TRBV7-9 to TRBJ2-7, with D unresolved. This CDR3 has 11 residues. Germline V CDR1 and CDR2: SEHNR, FQNEAQ (reference sequence). Trimming pared 5 bases from V and 7 bases from J, leaving 9 bases between. CDR3 region: CASSPAGEQYF. The CDR3 DNA is TGTGCCAGCAGCCCAGCTGGGGAGCAGTACTTC. Together with reference TRBV7-9 and TRBJ2-7, the CDR3 gives the full variable domain: DTGVSQNPRHKITKRGQNVTFRCDPISEHNRLYWYRQTLGQGPEFLTYFQNEAQLEKSRLLSDRFSAERPKGSFSTLEIQRTEQGDSAMYLCASSPAGEQYFGPGTRLTVT.

The CDR3 nucleotides are TGCGCCAGCAGCCAGGTCAGCGGCACCGGGGAGCTGTTTTTT. Residues: CASSQVSGTGELFF. The V gene is TRBV4-1, the J gene TRBJ2-2; tentatively, D is TRBD2 (5 bases). V dropped 3 bases and J dropped 4 bases, with 9 bases sitting between them. The CDR3 is 14 residues long. Germline V gives CDR1 MGHRA, CDR2 YSYEKL.

The rearrangement links TRBV23-1 to TRBJ1-5; no reliable D call. TRBV23-1 is classed as an ORF, of uncertain function. The ends were cut back, 9 bases at V and 0 bases at J, with 15 bases in the middle. The CDR3 has 15 amino acids. CDR3 nucleotides: TGCGCCAGTTCCCGTTTAGATTATAGCAATCAGCCCCAGCATTTT. Translating it yields CASSRLDYSNQPQHF.

The chain recombines TRBV30 with TRBJ1-2; 10 bases are a match to TRBD1. The CDR3 is 15 amino acids. CDR1 is GTSNPN, CDR2 SVGIG, per germline (reference sequence). The J segment lost 3 bases and the V segment lost 1 base, leaving 5 bases of the junction unmatched. Here the CDR3 reads CAWSGPGQGDYGYTF. CDR3 DNA: TGTGCCTGGAGTGGCCCTGGACAGGGGGACTATGGCTACACCTTC.

The V gene is TRBV4-1, the J gene TRBJ2-7; TRBD1 matches 8 bases. Trimming cost V 2 bases and J 3 bases; bases outside gene matches: 3. This CDR3 is built from 14 residues. Germline V gene lookup returns CDR1 MGHRA and CDR2 YSYEKL. The chain's CDR3 is CASSQRQGSYEQYF. For the CDR3, the DNA is TGCGCCAGCAGCCAAAGACAGGGGAGCTACGAGCAGTACTTC.

The rearrangement uses TRBV4-1 and TRBJ2-5; no clear D gene. CDR1 and CDR2 (germline): MGHRA, YSYEKL. The CDR3 loop spans 12 amino acids. Trimming pared 0 bases from V and 3 bases from J, leaving 2 bases between. The CDR3 is CASSQDEETQYF. The CDR3 DNA sequence: TGCGCCAGCAGCCAAGATGAAGAGACCCAGTACTTC.

This sequence joins TRBV15 and TRBJ1-3; D remains unclear. This CDR3 has 14 amino acids. Germline lookup yields CDR1 LNHNV and CDR2 YYDKDF (reference sequence). The V end was cut by 4 bases, the J end by 3 bases, with 10 bases between. Here the CDR3 reads CATSTEHDGNTIYF. CDR3 nucleotides: TGTGCCACCAGCACCGAACACGATGGAAACACCATATATTTT.

This clone has more than one count but fewer than ten. The gene calls are TRBV6-5 and TRBJ2-7; TRBD1 is a possible D gene (5 bases). V was shortened by 6 bases and J by 2 bases, with 14 bases between the two germline ends. Germline V gene lookup returns CDR1 MNHEY and CDR2 SVGAGI. The CDR3 runs to 14 residues. The CDR3, as DNA: TGTGCCAGCAGCGTAGGGGTGGGCACCTACGAGCAGTACTTC. This codes for CASSVGVGTYEQYF.

The rearrangement links TRBV6-5 to TRBJ2-7, with D uncertain. Trimming removed 5 bases from V and 2 bases from J, with 10 bases in between. This CDR3 comprises 13 residues. From germline, CDR1 is MNHEY and CDR2 SVGAGI. CDR3 DNA sequence: TGTGCCAGCAGTGTGGGCAGAGCCTACGAGCAGTACTTC. It translates to CASSVGRAYEQYF.